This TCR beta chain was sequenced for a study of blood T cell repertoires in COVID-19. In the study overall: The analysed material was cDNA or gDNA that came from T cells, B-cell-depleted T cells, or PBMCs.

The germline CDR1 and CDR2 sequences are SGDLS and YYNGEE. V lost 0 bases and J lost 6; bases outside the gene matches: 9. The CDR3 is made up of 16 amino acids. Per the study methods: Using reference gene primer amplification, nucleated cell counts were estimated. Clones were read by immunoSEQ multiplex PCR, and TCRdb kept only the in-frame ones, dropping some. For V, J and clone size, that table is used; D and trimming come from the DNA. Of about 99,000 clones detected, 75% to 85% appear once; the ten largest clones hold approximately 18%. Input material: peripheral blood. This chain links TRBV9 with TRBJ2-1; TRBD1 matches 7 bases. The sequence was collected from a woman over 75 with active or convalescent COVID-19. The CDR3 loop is CASSVGGGDMSNEQFF. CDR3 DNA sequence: TGTGCCAGCAGCGTAGGAGGGGGCGATATGTCCAATGAGCAGTTCTTC.